One and the same sample provided the 5 T cell receptor beta chains below, sequenced in a study of Ad26.COV2.S vaccination and SARS-CoV-2 variants. Libraries were prepared by immunoSEQ multiplex PCR; TCRdb keeps only in-frame clonotypes and omits some of them. The table lists about 350,000 clones, roughly 94% of them singletons, with roughly 3.9% in the top ten. This specimen was peripheral blood, taken after recovery from COVID-19. The receptor source for this set is a human donor who had recovered from COVID-19.

The chain combines TRBV6-6 with TRBJ1-1; no definite D call. Germline assignment: CDR1 MNHNY and CDR2 SVGAGI (reference sequence). CDR3 size: 13 residues. With 6 bases removed from V and 1 base from J, the gap between germline ends came to 9 bases. DNA of the CDR3: TGTGCCAGCAGCGCTGTATGGAACACTGAAGCTTTCTTT. Residues: CASSAVWNTEAFF.

V usage is TRBV5-1 and J usage is TRBJ2-7; 7 bases agree with TRBD1. The V gene's germline CDR1 is SGHRS and CDR2 YFSETQ. The V segment lost 3 bases and the J segment 6 bases; nucleotides outside the gene matches: 9. This CDR3 comprises 14 residues. CDR3 coding DNA: TGCGCCAGCAGCTCTACAGGGGCCGACTTCGAGCAGTACTTC. The encoded protein is CASSSTGADFEQYF.

This chain joins TRBV5-1 and TRBJ1-1, with no clear D. V was shortened by 0 bases and J by 1 base, with 4 bases between the two germline ends. CDR3 size: 13 residues. Germline V CDR1 and CDR2: SGHRS, YFSETQ. The CDR3 spells CASSLVANTEAFF. The CDR3 DNA follows: TGCGCCAGCAGCTTGGTTGCGAACACTGAAGCTTTCTTT.

This clone was detected a few times. The chain links TRBV7-2 to TRBJ2-2, with D possibly called TRBD1 or TRBD2 (5 bases each). V lost 2 bases, J lost 6 bases, and 16 bases lay in between. Germline V gene sequence: CDR1 SGHTA, CDR2 FQGNSA. The CDR3 is made up of 16 amino acids. The CDR3: CASSLRDLGVPGELFF. CDR3 DNA sequence: TGTGCCAGCAGCTTAAGGGACCTAGGGGTGCCCGGGGAGCTGTTTTTT.

V gene TRBV6-1 combines with J gene TRBJ1-2; no firm D call. V lost 2 bases and J lost 6, with 10 bases in between. The CDR3 consists of 13 residues. CDR1 MNHNS and CDR2 SASEGT come from the germline V gene. DNA for the CDR3: TGTGCCAGCAGTGAACGAGGAGGTAATGGCTACACCTTC. Translated, it gives CASSERGGNGYTF.